The 14 T cell receptor beta chains below come from one sample, sequenced in a study of shared clonotypes between healthy human individuals. Assay: immunoSEQ multiplex PCR; the TCRdb copy retains only in-frame clones and omits some. This sample has approximately 1,500,000 clones, with 96% found just once. The sequenced sample was naive CD4+ T cells sorted from blood. Subset noted: CD45RA+ positively selected. The receptors come from a man in his thirties or forties in good health.

This chain uses TRBV5-1 with TRBJ2-4; the D gene is possibly TRBD2 (5 bases). Trimming removed 4 bases at V and 8 bases at J, with 13 bases between. The CDR3 extends over 13 amino acids. Germline V gives CDR1 SGHRS, CDR2 YFSETQ. Here the CDR3 reads CASSTVGRDIQYF. CDR3 sequence (DNA): TGCGCCAGCAGCACGGTAGGGAGAGACATTCAGTACTTC.

Turning to this clone: An end of the junction does not agree with germline; a read error may underlie this. This chain uses TRBV10-1 with TRBJ2-1; maybe TRBD2 (6 bases). Per the germline V gene, CDR1 is WNHNN and CDR2 is SYGVQD (reference sequence). The length of the CDR3 is 15 residues. The CDR3 region is CASSDFQRAGNEQFF. CDR3 nucleotide sequence: TGCGCCAGCAGTGATTTCCAACGGGCGGGAAATGAACAGTTCTTC.

CDR3 sequence reads: CASNSNSNQPQHF. CDR3 coding DNA: TGTGCCAGTAACAGCAATAGCAATCAGCCCCAGCATTTT. V usage is TRBV19 and J usage is TRBJ1-5; D remains unclear. This CDR3 is 13 amino acids long. The germline gives CDR1 LNHDA, CDR2 SQIVND (reference sequence). Between the trimmed V and J ends, which lost 7 bases and 0 bases, there was a span of 7 bases.

The chain carries TRBV7-9 and TRBJ1-2, with D tentatively TRBD1 (6 bases). This CDR3 is built from 14 residues. The germline gives CDR1 SEHNR, CDR2 FQNEAQ (reference sequence). V was cut by 1 base and J by 4 bases, with 10 bases left in between. CDR3 nucleotide sequence: TGTGCCAGCAGCTTAGGGGACAAGCCCTATGGCTACACCTTC. Translating it yields CASSLGDKPYGYTF.

The J gene is TRBJ1-2, the V gene TRBV6-5, with a tentative D call TRBD1 (5 bases). The CDR3 extends over 13 amino acids. Germline V gives CDR1 MNHEY, CDR2 SVGAGI. Trimming stripped 6 bases from V and 6 bases from J, with 14 bases between. The DNA for the CDR3 is TGTGCCAGCAGCTGGGGCAGGAGGGATGGCTACACCTTC. Amino acids: CASSWGRRDGYTF.

The chain uses TRBV5-4 and TRBJ2-1; TRBD2 agrees at 9 bases. The CDR3 has 17 amino acids. Germline-derived CDR1 and CDR2 are SGHNT and YYREEE (reference sequence). V lost 1 base and J lost 4; bases outside the gene matches: 9. CDR3: CASSLRAGGLGYNEQFF. CDR3 DNA sequence: TGTGCCAGCAGCTTGCGAGCGGGAGGACTCGGTTACAATGAGCAGTTCTTC.

V gene TRBV11-2 combines with J gene TRBJ1-2; D is undetermined. The CDR3 is 13 amino acids. Trimming cost V 5 bases and J 7 bases, with 14 bases left between them. Germline lookup yields CDR1 SGHAT and CDR2 FQNNGV. Here the CDR3 reads CASSPSINRGYTF. CDR3 nucleotide sequence: TGTGCCAGCAGCCCCTCCATAAACCGTGGCTACACCTTC.

This clone has just a few counts. The J gene is TRBJ2-5, the V gene TRBV5-1, with unresolved D. The germline V gene encodes CDR1 SGHRS and CDR2 YFSETQ. The CDR3 is 13 residues long. V lost 2 bases, J lost 5 bases, and 10 bases lay in between. The CDR3, as DNA: TGCGCCAGCAGCTTCCTGACCGGGGAGACCCAGTACTTC. Translation: CASSFLTGETQYF.

The J gene is TRBJ2-7, the V gene TRBV14; D is possibly TRBD1 (5 bases). CDR3 length: 13 amino acids. The germline CDR1 and CDR2 sequences are SGHDN and FVKESK. V gave up 0 bases and J gave up 9 bases, with 12 bases separating them. CDR3 sequence reads: CASSQDLRGWQYF. CDR3 DNA sequence: TGTGCCAGCAGCCAAGATTTAAGGGGTTGGCAGTACTTC.

The V gene is TRBV5-5, the J gene TRBJ2-3, with D perhaps TRBD1 or TRBD2 (5 bases each). Trimming removed 1 base from V and 0 bases from J, with 18 bases in between. CDR1 SGHKS and CDR2 YYEKEE come from the germline V gene (reference sequence). This CDR3 is 18 amino acids long. Here the CDR3 reads CASSLRGRGYPSTDTQYF. CDR3 bases: TGTGCCAGCAGCTTGAGGGGACGTGGCTACCCAAGCACAGATACGCAGTATTTT. Full variable domain (rest looked up from reference TRBV5-5 and TRBJ2-3): DAGVTQSPTHLIKTRGQQVTLRCSPISGHKSVSWYQQVLGQGPQFIFQYYEKEERGRGNFPDRFSARQFPNYSSELNVNALLLGDSALYLCASSLRGRGYPSTDTQYFGPGTRLTVL.

The V gene is TRBV7-9, the J gene TRBJ1-2; D gene unclear. Germline CDR1 is SEHNR and CDR2 is FQNEAQ (reference sequence). This CDR3 contains 12 residues. V lost 5 bases to trimming and J lost 5 bases, with 9 bases between them. The CDR3 protein is CASSQTDYGYTF. The CDR3 DNA follows: TGTGCCAGCAGCCAAACAGATTATGGCTACACCTTC. The complete variable domain, with remaining parts taken from reference TRBV7-9 and TRBJ1-2, reads DTGVSQNPRHKITKRGQNVTFRCDPISEHNRLYWYRQTLGQGPEFLTYFQNEAQLEKSRLLSDRFSAERPKGSFSTLEIQRTEQGDSAMYLCASSQTDYGYTFGSGTRLTVV.

The chain links TRBV19 to TRBJ1-1; tentative D call: TRBD1 (6 bases). Germline V gene lookup returns CDR1 LNHDA and CDR2 SQIVND (reference sequence). The CDR3 loop spans 13 amino acids. V dropped 5 bases and J dropped 4 bases, with 11 bases sitting between them. The CDR3 DNA reads TGTGCCAGTAGTTCAGGGGCTGCCACTGAAGCTTTCTTT. Amino acid sequence: CASSSGAATEAFF.

This chain uses TRBV7-9 with TRBJ2-1; D gene unclear. CDR3 size: 15 residues. The germline V and J ends were trimmed by 8 bases and 3 bases, with 17 bases remaining between them. Germline values: CDR1 SEHNR, CDR2 FQNEAQ (reference sequence). DNA of the CDR3: TGTGCCAGCCCTCCGGCGGCATCGAACTACAATGAGCAGTTCTTC. Its protein is CASPPAASNYNEQFF.

J is TRBJ2-3 and V is TRBV4-3; D not resolved. This CDR3 is 14 amino acids long. Germline V lookup: CDR1 LGHNA, CDR2 YSLEER. Trimming removed 1 base from V and 4 bases from J, with 9 bases in between. The CDR3 DNA is TGCGCCAGCAGCCAAGGACGGGCGGCAGATACGCAGTATTTT. Encoded protein: CASSQGRAADTQYF.